This TCR beta chain is drawn from a study of blood T cell repertoires in COVID-19. This clone was recorded once. The ends were cut back, 4 bases at V and 4 bases at J, with 17 bases in the middle. CDR3 size: 15 residues. Germline V gene lookup returns CDR1 SGHVS and CDR2 FQNEAQ. Per the study methods: Amplification from reference gene primers served as the basis for estimated nucleated cell counts. The assay was immunoSEQ multiplex PCR, and TCRdb's table has in-frame clones only and misses some. D and trimming were read from the DNA, whereas the V and J calls and clone size are those reported in that table. The data show around 100,000 clones, with 91% seen just once and 1.8% held by the top ten.

Sequencing used peripheral blood. The origin of this receptor is a human donor with active COVID-19. The donor label of this sample is uncertain. The V call is TRBV7-8, the J call TRBJ2-7; D may be TRBD1 (6 bases). The CDR3 sequence: CASSSKPGQGYEQYF. The DNA for the CDR3 is TGTGCCAGCAGCTCAAAACCGGGACAAGGATACGAGCAGTACTTC.